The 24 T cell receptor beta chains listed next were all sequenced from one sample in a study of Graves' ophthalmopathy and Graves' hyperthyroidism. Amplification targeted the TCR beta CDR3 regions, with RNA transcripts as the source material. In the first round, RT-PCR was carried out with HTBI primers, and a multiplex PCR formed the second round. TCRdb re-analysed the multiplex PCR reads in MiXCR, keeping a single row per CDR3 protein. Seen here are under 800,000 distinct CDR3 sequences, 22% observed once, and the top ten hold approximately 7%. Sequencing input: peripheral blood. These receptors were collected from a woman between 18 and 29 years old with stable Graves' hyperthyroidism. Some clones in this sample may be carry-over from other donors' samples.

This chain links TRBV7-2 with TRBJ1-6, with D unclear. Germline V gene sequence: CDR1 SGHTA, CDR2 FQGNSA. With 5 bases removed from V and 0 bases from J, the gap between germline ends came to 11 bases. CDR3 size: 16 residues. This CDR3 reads CASSIGGVSYNSPLHF. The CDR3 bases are TGTGCCAGCAGCATAGGAGGTGTCTCCTATAATTCACCCCTCCACTTT.

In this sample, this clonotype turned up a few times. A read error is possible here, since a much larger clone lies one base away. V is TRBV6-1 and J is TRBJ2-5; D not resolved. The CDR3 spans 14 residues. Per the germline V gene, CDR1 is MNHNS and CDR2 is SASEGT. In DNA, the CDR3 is TGTGCCAGCAGTCCACGGGCCACACTGGAGACCAAGTACTTC. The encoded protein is CASSPRATLETKYF.

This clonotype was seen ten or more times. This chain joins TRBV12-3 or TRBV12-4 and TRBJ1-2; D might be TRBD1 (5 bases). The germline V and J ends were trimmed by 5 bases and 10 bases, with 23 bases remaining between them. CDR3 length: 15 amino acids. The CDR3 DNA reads TGTGCCAGCAGTGGGATTGTGGAGGGACGTAAGGTCTACACCTTC. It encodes CASSGIVEGRKVYTF.

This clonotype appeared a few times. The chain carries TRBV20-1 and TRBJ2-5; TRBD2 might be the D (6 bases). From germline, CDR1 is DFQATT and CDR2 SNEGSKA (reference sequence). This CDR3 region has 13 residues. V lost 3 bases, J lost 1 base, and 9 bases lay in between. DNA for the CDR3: TGCAGTGCTAGGGGCGGGGCCCAAGAGACCCAGTACTTC. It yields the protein CSARGGAQETQYF.

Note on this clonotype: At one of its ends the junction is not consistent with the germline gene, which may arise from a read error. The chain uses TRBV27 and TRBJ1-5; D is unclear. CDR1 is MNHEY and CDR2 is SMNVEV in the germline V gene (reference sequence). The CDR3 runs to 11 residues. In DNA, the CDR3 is TGTGCCAGCGTCCCAGATCAGCCTCAGCATTTT. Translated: CASVPDQPQHF.

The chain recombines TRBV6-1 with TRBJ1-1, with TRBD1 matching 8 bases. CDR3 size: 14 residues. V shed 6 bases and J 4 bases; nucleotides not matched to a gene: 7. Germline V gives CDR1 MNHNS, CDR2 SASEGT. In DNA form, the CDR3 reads TGTGCCAGCAGGAAGACAGGGGACCGCACTGAAGCTTTCTTT. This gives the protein CASRKTGDRTEAFF.

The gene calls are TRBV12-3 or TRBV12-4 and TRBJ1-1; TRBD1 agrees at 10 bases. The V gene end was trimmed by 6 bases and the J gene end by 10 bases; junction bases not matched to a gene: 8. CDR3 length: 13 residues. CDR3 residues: CASSSGQGGRAFF. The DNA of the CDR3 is TGTGCCAGCAGCTCAGGACAGGGGGGCAGAGCTTTCTTT.

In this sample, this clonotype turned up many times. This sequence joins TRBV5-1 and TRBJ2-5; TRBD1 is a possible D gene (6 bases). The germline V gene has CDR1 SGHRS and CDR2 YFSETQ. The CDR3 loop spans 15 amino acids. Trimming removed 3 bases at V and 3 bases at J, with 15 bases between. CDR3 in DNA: TGCGCCAGCAGCTCTACCGGGACAACCAAAGAGACCCAGTACTTC. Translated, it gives CASSSTGTTKETQYF.

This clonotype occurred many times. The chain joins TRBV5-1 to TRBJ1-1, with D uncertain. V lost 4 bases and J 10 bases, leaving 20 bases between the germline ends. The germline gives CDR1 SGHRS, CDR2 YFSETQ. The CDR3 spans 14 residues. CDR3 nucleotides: TGCGCCAGCAGCCCCGGGCTGGGTTACCCTGGAGCTTTCTTT. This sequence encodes CASSPGLGYPGAFF. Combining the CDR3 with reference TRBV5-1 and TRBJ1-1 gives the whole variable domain KAGVTQTPRYLIKTRGQQVTLSCSPISGHRSVSWYQQTPGQGLQFLFEYFSETQRNKGNFPGRFSGRQFSNSRSEMNVSTLELGDSALYLCASSPGLGYPGAFFGQGTRLTVV.

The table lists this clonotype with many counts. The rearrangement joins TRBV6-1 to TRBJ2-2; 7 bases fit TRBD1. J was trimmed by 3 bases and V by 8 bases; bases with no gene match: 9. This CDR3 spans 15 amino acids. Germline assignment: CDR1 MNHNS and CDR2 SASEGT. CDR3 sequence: CASHTGDSYTGELFF. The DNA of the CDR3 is TGTGCCAGCCATACAGGGGATTCGTACACCGGGGAGCTGTTTTTT.

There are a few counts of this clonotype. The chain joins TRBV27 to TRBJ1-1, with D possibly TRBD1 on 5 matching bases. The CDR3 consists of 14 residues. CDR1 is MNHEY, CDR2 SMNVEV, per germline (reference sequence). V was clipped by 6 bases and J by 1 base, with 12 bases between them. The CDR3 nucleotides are TGTGCCAGCAGGCTTGGGACGGGGAACACTGAAGCTTTCTTT. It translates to CASRLGTGNTEAFF.

CDR3 residues: CASSEAWGVTEAFF. The CDR3 region has the DNA TGTGCCAGCAGTGAAGCGTGGGGGGTCACTGAAGCTTTCTTT. The gene calls are TRBV6-1 and TRBJ1-1, with D possibly matching TRBD1 (5 bases). CDR1 is MNHNS, CDR2 SASEGT, per germline. The CDR3 sequence is 14 residues long. The V and J ends lost 0 bases and 4 bases respectively, with 9 bases between them.

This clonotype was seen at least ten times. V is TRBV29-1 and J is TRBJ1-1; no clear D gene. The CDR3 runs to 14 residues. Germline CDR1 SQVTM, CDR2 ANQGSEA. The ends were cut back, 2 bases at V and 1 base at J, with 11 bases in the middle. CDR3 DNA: TGCAGCGTTGAACCTCCCGCACGGAACACTGAAGCTTTCTTT. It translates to CSVEPPARNTEAFF.

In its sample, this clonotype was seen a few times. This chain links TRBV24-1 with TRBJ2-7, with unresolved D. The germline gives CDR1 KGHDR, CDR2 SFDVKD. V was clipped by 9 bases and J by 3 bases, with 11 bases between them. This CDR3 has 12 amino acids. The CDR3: CATSTSSYEQYF. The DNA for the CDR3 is TGTGCCACCTCCACTTCCAGCTACGAGCAGTACTTC.

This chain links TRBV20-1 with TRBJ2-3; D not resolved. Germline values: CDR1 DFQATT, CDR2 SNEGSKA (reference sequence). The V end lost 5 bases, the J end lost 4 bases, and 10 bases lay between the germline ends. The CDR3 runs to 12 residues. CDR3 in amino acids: CSAPPTADTQYF. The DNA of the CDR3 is TGCAGTGCTCCTCCTACCGCAGATACGCAGTATTTT.

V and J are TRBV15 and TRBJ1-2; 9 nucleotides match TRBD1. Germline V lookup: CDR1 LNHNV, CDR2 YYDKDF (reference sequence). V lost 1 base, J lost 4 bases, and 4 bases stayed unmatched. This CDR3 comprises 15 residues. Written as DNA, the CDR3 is TGTGCCACCAGCAGAGGGGGACAGGGCTTCTATGGCTACACCTTC. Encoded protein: CATSRGGQGFYGYTF.

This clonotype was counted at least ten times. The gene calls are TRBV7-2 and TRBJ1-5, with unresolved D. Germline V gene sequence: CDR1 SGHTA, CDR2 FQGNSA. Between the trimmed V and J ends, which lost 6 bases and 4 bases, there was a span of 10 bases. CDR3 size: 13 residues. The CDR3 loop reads CASSQVFNQPQHF. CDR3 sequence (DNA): TGTGCCAGCAGTCAGGTCTTTAATCAGCCCCAGCATTTT.

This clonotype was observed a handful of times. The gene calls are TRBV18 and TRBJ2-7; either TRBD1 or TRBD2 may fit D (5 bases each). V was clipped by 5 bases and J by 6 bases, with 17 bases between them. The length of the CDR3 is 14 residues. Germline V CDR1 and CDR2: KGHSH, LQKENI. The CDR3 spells CASSSGTTSGEQYF. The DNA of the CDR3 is TGTGCCAGCTCATCCGGGACCACCTCGGGCGAGCAGTACTTC.

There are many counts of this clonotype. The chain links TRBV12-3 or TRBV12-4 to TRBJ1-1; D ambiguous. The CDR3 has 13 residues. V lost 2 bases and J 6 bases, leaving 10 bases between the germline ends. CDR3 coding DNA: TGTGCCAGCAGTTTAATCAGGCACGCTGAAGCTTTCTTT. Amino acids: CASSLIRHAEAFF.

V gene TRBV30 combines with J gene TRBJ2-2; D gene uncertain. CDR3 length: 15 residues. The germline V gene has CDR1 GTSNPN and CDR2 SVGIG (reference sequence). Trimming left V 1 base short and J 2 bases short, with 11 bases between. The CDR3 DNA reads TGTGCCTGGAGTGAGGTCTACGGAAACACCGGGGAGCTGTTTTTT. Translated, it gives CAWSEVYGNTGELFF. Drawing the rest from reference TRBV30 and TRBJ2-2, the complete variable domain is SQTIHQWPATLVQPVGSPLSLECTVEGTSNPNLYWYRQAAGRGLQLLFYSVGIGQISSEVPQNLSASRPQDRQFILSSKKLLLSDSGFYLCAWSEVYGNTGELFFGEGSRLTVL.

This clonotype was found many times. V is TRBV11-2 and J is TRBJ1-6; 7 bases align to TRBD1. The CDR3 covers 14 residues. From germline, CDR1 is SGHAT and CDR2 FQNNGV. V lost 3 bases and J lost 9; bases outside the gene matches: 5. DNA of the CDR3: TGTGCCAGCAGCTTTGGACAGGTACCTTCACCCCTCCACTTT. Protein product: CASSFGQVPSPLHF.

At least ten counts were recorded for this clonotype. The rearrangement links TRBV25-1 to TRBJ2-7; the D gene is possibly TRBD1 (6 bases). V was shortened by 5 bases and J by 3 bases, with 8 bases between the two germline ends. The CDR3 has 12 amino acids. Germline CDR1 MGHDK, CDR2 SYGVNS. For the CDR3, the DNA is TGTGCCAGCAGTAGGACAGACTACGAGCAGTACTTC. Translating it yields CASSRTDYEQYF.

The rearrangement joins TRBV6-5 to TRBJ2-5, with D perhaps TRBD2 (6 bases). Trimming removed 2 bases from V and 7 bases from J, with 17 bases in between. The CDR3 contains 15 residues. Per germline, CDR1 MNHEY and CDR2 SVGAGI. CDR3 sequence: CASSYTLGPRGTQYF. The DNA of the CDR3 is TGTGCCAGCAGTTACACGTTGGGACCGCGGGGGACCCAGTACTTC.

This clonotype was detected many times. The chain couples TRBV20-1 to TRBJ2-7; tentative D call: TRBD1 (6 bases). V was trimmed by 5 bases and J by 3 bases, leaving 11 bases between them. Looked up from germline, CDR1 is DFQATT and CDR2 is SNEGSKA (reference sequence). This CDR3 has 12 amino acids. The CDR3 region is CSASDRIYEQYF. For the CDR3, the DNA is TGCAGTGCTTCCGACAGGATCTACGAGCAGTACTTC.